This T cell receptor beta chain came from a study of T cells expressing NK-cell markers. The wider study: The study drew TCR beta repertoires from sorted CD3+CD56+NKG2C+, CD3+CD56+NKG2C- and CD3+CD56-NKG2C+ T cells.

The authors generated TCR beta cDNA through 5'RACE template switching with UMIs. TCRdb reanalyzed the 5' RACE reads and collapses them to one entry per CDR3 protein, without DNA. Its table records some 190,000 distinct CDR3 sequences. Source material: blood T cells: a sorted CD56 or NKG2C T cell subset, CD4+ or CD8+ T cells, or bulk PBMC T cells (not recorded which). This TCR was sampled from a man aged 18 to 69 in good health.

The CDR3 loop reads CASSHPTGAIYEQFF. The V call is TRBV3-1, the J call TRBJ2-1; TCRdb gives TRBD1 as the D gene, but with no DNA this cannot be confirmed. Looked up from germline, CDR1 is LGHDT and CDR2 is YNNKEL (reference sequence). This CDR3 is built from 15 residues.